Each of the 11 T cell receptor beta chains below was sequenced from the same sample in a study of T cell responses to AZD1222 COVID-19 vaccine. The assay was immunoSEQ multiplex PCR, and TCRdb's table has in-frame clones only and misses some. The repertoire holds around 170,000 clones, around 93% seen once, with 4% to 5.5% in the top ten. The sample in question was peripheral blood, obtained on day 0 of AZD1222 vaccination. The receptors originated from an adult in good health.

V is TRBV9 and J is TRBJ2-2, with D unclear. The CDR3 covers 13 residues. Germline CDR1 is SGDLS and CDR2 is YYNGEE. V was cut by 0 bases and J by 5 bases, with 5 bases left in between. The CDR3 spells CASSVDRTGELFF. For the CDR3, the DNA is TGTGCCAGCAGCGTAGATAGGACCGGGGAGCTGTTTTTT.

The chain joins TRBV7-2 to TRBJ2-3; possibly TRBD2 for D (5 bases). The CDR3 is 15 amino acids. Germline CDR1 and CDR2: SGHTA and FQGNSA. Between the trimmed V and J ends, which lost 5 bases and 3 bases, there was a span of 15 bases. CDR3 DNA sequence: TGTGCCAGCAGCCCCCTCCGTCCGGGGACAGATACGCAGTATTTT. This sequence encodes CASSPLRPGTDTQYF.

V gene TRBV9 combines with J gene TRBJ2-1; no reliable D call. The CDR3 consists of 14 residues. V was pared by 2 bases and J by 4 bases, with 10 bases between. The germline gives CDR1 SGDLS, CDR2 YYNGEE. DNA for the CDR3: TGTGCCAGCAGCGTTCCAGGACCGTACAATGAGCAGTTCTTC. This encodes CASSVPGPYNEQFF. The complete variable domain, with remaining parts taken from reference TRBV9 and TRBJ2-1, reads DSGVTQTPKHLITATGQRVTLRCSPRSGDLSVYWYQQSLDQGLQFLIQYYNGEERAKGNILERFSAQQFPDLHSELNLSSLELGDSALYFCASSVPGPYNEQFFGPGTRLTVL.

The chain recombines TRBV5-5 with TRBJ2-7; D unresolved. The V end lost 1 base, the J end lost 2 bases, and 4 bases lay between the germline ends. The CDR3 is 12 amino acids. CDR1 is SGHKS, CDR2 YYEKEE, per germline (reference sequence). CDR3 sequence (DNA): TGTGCCAGCAGCTTGCCAGCCTACGAGCAGTACTTC. Its translation is CASSLPAYEQYF.

V usage is TRBV10-3 and J usage is TRBJ2-3; 13 positions match TRBD2. Trimming removed 6 bases from V and 1 base from J; junction bases left unmatched: 7. Germline V gene lookup returns CDR1 ENHRY and CDR2 SYGVKD. CDR3 length: 17 residues. The DNA of the CDR3 is TGTGCCATCAGCGGTGGACTAGCGGGAGCTGGCACAGATACGCAGTATTTT. Amino acid sequence: CAISGGLAGAGTDTQYF.

The chain is built from TRBV28 and TRBJ1-1, with 8 bases fitting TRBD1. This CDR3 region has 16 residues. Germline V gene sequence: CDR1 MDHEN, CDR2 SYDVKM. Trimming cost V 6 bases and J 5 bases; bases outside gene matches: 14. Written as DNA, the CDR3 is TGTGCCAGCAGCACTCAGGGCGACAGGGGAGGAACTGAAGCTTTCTTT. It codes for CASSTQGDRGGTEAFF.

This clone was detected only once. The V and J genes are TRBV4-2 and TRBJ2-1, with TRBD2 matching over 10 bases. This CDR3 is built from 18 residues. With V trimmed by 0 bases and J by 4 bases, 9 bases remained unmatched. Germline CDR1 and CDR2: LGHNA and YNFKEQ. CDR3 residues: CASSQELAGVSLYNEQFF. CDR3 DNA sequence: TGTGCCAGCAGCCAAGAGCTAGCGGGAGTATCCCTATACAATGAGCAGTTCTTC.

The chain employs TRBV6-5 and TRBJ1-1; maybe TRBD1 (5 bases). V lost 10 bases to trimming and J lost 4 bases, with 13 bases between them. Germline V CDR1 and CDR2: MNHEY, SVGAGI. The CDR3 extends over 12 amino acids. For the CDR3, the DNA is TGTGCCACCTCCGGGGGTCCCACTGAAGCTTTCTTT. It specifies CATSGGPTEAFF.

The chain links TRBV7-2 to TRBJ1-5, with D maybe TRBD1 (5 bases). CDR1 is SGHTA and CDR2 is FQGNSA in the germline V gene. The V end was cut by 4 bases, the J end by 4 bases, with 11 bases between. CDR3 length: 14 residues. The CDR3 spells CASSSGQPNQPQHF. The CDR3 nucleotides are TGTGCCAGCAGCTCCGGACAACCGAATCAGCCCCAGCATTTT.

The chain's CDR3 is CASSPLGTGGMRQPQHF. CDR3 coding DNA: TGTGCCAGCAGTCCCCTCGGGACAGGGGGAATGAGGCAGCCCCAGCATTTT. The rearrangement uses TRBV6-6 and TRBJ1-5; 11 bases agree with TRBD1. CDR3 length: 17 residues. Germline V gene lookup returns CDR1 MNHNY and CDR2 SVGAGI (reference sequence). After removal of 5 bases from V and 7 bases from J, the junction contained 13 bases not matched to a gene.

The V call is TRBV7-9, the J call TRBJ2-3; D might be TRBD1 or TRBD2, each matching 5 bases. V lost 4 bases and J 1 base, leaving 12 bases between the germline ends. CDR3 size: 15 residues. Germline CDR1 is SEHNR and CDR2 is FQNEAQ (reference sequence). As DNA, the CDR3 is TGTGCCAGCAGCTCATTTGGGGGTCGCACAGATACGCAGTATTTT. Translated, it gives CASSSFGGRTDTQYF.